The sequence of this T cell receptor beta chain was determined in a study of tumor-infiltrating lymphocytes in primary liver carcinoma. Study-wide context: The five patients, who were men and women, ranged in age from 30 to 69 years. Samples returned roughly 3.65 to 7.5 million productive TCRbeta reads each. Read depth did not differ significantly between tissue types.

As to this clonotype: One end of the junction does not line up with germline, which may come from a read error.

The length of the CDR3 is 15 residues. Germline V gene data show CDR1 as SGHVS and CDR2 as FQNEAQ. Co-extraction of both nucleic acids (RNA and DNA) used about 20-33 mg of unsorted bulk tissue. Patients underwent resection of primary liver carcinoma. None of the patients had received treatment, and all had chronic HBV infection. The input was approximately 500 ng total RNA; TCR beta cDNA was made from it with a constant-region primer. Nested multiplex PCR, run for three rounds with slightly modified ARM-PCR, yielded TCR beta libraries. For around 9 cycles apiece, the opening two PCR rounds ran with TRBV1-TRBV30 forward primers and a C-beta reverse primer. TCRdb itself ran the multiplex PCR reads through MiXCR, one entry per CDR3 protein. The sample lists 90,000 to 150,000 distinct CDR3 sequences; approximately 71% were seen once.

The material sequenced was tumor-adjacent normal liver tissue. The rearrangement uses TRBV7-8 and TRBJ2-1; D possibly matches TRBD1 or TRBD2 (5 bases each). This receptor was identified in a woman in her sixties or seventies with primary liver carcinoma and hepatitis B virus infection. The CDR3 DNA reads TGTGCCAGCAGTTCGGGACGGTCCACCTACTATGAGCAGTTCTTC. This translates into CASSSGRSTYYEQFF.